This T cell receptor beta chain is from a study of blood T cells in healthy people across ages. A sample-barcoded 5' primer and a J-beta primer mix were used in a second PCR of roughly 6 to 11 cycles. TCRdb re-analysed the 5' RACE reads in MiXCR, keeping a single row per CDR3 protein. The data contain around 1,000,000 distinct CDR3 sequences, around 25% of them singletons. This clonotype was recorded a few times. CDR1 SEHNR and CDR2 FQNEAQ come from the germline V gene (reference sequence). With 11 bases removed from V and 0 bases from J, the gap between germline ends came to 5 bases. This CDR3 has 12 residues. These same records also appear under a second study, on T cells of mothers and their children.

This chain links TRBV7-9 with TRBJ1-6; D is ambiguous. The sequence was obtained from a girl aged 2-10 years in good health. Sequencing was carried out using blood. In DNA, the CDR3 is TGTGCCTCCAGCTCCTATAATTCACCCCTCCACTTT. As protein: CASSSYNSPLHF.